This is a list of T cell receptor beta chains from one sample in a study of blood T cells in healthy people across ages. TCRdb re-called the 5' RACE reads with MiXCR, one entry per CDR3 protein. This sample carries roughly 700,000 distinct CDR3 sequences, around 25% of them seen once, and the ten largest clones take roughly a tenth. This sample was also put to use in a study of T cells of mothers and their children.

The sequenced sample consisted of blood. The receptors here all came from a boy aged 5-17 years in good health. CDR3s include the opening cysteine and the closing phenylalanine or tryptophan. Each record gives: D gene, clone size, J gene, V gene, CDR3 protein, CDR3 DNA. The D gene is left open where the match is weak. A clone size is listed for some rows: how often the clone was seen (once, few, many), or a class if it is expanded.

d_call: TRBD2
clone_size: few
j_call: TRBJ2-1
v_call: TRBV12-3/TRBV12-4
cdr3_aa: CASSYGTSAPLEQFF
cdr3_nt: TGTGCCAGCAGTTACGGGACTAGCGCTCCACTTGAGCAGTTCTTC

d_call: NA
clone_size: NA
j_call: TRBJ2-1
v_call: TRBV7-7
cdr3_aa: CASSPGWGEQFF
cdr3_nt: TGTGCTAGCAGCCCCGGTTGGGGTGAGCAGTTCTTC

d_call: NA
clone_size: NA
j_call: TRBJ1-4
v_call: TRBV7-2
cdr3_aa: CASSLDFWEKLFF
cdr3_nt: TGTGCCAGCAGCTTAGACTTTTGGGAAAAACTGTTTTTT

d_call: NA
clone_size: few
j_call: TRBJ2-3
v_call: TRBV7-9
cdr3_aa: CASSRPKGTDTQYF
cdr3_nt: TGTGCCAGCAGCCGACCAAAGGGCACAGATACGCAGTATTTT

d_call: TRBD1
clone_size: NA
j_call: TRBJ1-4
v_call: TRBV7-2
cdr3_aa: CASSRWHGQGSEKLFF
cdr3_nt: TGTGCCAGCAGCCGTTGGCATGGACAGGGAAGCGAAAAACTGTTTTTT

d_call: NA
clone_size: NA
j_call: TRBJ2-1
v_call: TRBV29-1
cdr3_aa: CSSSGNEQFF
cdr3_nt: TGCAGCTCCAGCGGAAATGAGCAGTTCTTC

d_call: NA
clone_size: few
j_call: TRBJ2-3
v_call: TRBV14
cdr3_aa: CASSQDRGTTPTDTDTQYF
cdr3_nt: TGTGCCAGCAGCCAAGATAGGGGGACTACCCCGACTGACACAGATACGCAGTATTTT

d_call: NA
clone_size: NA
j_call: TRBJ2-4
v_call: TRBV28
cdr3_aa: CASSPLGGKTDF
cdr3_nt: TGTGCCAGCAGCCCTCTGGGGGGAAAAACGGACTTC

d_call: NA
clone_size: few
j_call: TRBJ1-1
v_call: TRBV29-1
cdr3_aa: CSGTTQGPFMNTEAFF
cdr3_nt: TGCAGCGGAACGACCCAGGGACCGTTCATGAACACTGAAGCTTTCTTT

d_call: TRBD2
clone_size: NA
j_call: TRBJ2-1
v_call: TRBV5-1
cdr3_aa: CASSLVLAGGPGIAYNEQFF
cdr3_nt: TGCGCCAGCAGCTTGGTTCTAGCGGGAGGGCCGGGGATAGCCTACAATGAGCAGTTCTTC

d_call: NA
clone_size: few
j_call: TRBJ1-2
v_call: TRBV7-2
cdr3_aa: CASSLGGINYGYTF
cdr3_nt: TGTGCCAGCAGCCTCGGGGGTATCAACTATGGCTACACCTTC

d_call: NA
clone_size: NA
j_call: TRBJ2-6
v_call: TRBV12-3/TRBV12-4
cdr3_aa: CASSPFGSGANVLTF
cdr3_nt: TGTGCCAGCAGCCCGTTCGGGTCCGGGGCCAACGTCCTGACTTTC

d_call: TRBD1
clone_size: NA
j_call: TRBJ1-2
v_call: TRBV28
cdr3_aa: CASSQTGTGPIGYTF
cdr3_nt: TGTGCCAGCAGTCAAACCGGGACAGGACCTATCGGCTACACCTTC

d_call: TRBD1
clone_size: NA
j_call: TRBJ2-7
v_call: TRBV24-1
cdr3_aa: CATSAGTGANEQYF
cdr3_nt: TGTGCCACCAGTGCCGGGACAGGGGCAAACGAGCAGTACTTC

d_call: TRBD1
clone_size: NA
j_call: TRBJ1-6
v_call: TRBV12-3/TRBV12-4
cdr3_aa: CASSLAPTGNNSPLHF
cdr3_nt: TGTGCCAGCAGTTTAGCGCCGACAGGGAATAATTCACCCCTCCACTTT

d_call: TRBD1
clone_size: NA
j_call: TRBJ2-7
v_call: TRBV29-1
cdr3_aa: CSVGTGRPYEQYF
cdr3_nt: TGCAGCGTTGGGACAGGGCGCCCCTACGAGCAGTACTTC

d_call: NA
clone_size: NA
j_call: TRBJ2-3
v_call: TRBV20-1
cdr3_aa: CSAGGDRTDTQYF
cdr3_nt: TGCAGTGCCGGGGGCGATAGAACAGATACGCAGTATTTT

d_call: NA
clone_size: once
j_call: TRBJ2-1
v_call: TRBV3-1
cdr3_aa: CASSYLPGSYNEQFF
cdr3_nt: TGTGCCAGCAGCTACTTGCCCGGCTCCTACAATGAGCAGTTCTTC

d_call: NA
clone_size: NA
j_call: TRBJ2-6
v_call: TRBV27
cdr3_aa: CATRTGTNVLTF
cdr3_nt: TGTGCCACCCGAACCGGGACCAACGTCCTGACTTTC

d_call: NA
clone_size: few
j_call: TRBJ2-7
v_call: TRBV5-6
cdr3_aa: CASSLAGTIYEQYF
cdr3_nt: TGTGCCAGCAGCTTGGCGGGGACCATCTACGAGCAGTACTTC

d_call: NA
clone_size: few
j_call: TRBJ2-7
v_call: TRBV29-1
cdr3_aa: CSVVGGSLSYEQYF
cdr3_nt: TGCAGCGTTGTCGGCGGCTCCCTCTCCTACGAGCAGTACTTC

d_call: NA
clone_size: NA
j_call: TRBJ1-4
v_call: TRBV4-1
cdr3_aa: CASSQERQPNEKLFF
cdr3_nt: TGCGCCAGCAGCCAAGAAAGACAGCCAAATGAAAAACTGTTTTTT

d_call: NA
clone_size: NA
j_call: TRBJ1-4
v_call: TRBV11-3
cdr3_aa: CASSLRGHEKLFF
cdr3_nt: TGTGCCAGCAGCTTGAGGGGTCACGAAAAACTGTTTTTT

d_call: TRBD1
clone_size: few
j_call: TRBJ2-7
v_call: TRBV18
cdr3_aa: CASSRGVTGMFDEQYF
cdr3_nt: TGTGCCAGCTCACGAGGTGTGACAGGGATGTTTGACGAGCAGTACTTC

d_call: NA
clone_size: few
j_call: TRBJ2-7
v_call: TRBV4-3
cdr3_aa: CASSHLTGTPLYEQYF
cdr3_nt: TGCGCCAGCAGCCATCTGACCGGGACACCTCTCTACGAGCAGTACTTC

d_call: NA
clone_size: NA
j_call: TRBJ2-7
v_call: TRBV7-6
cdr3_aa: CASSSGDRGLEQYF
cdr3_nt: TGTGCCAGCAGCTCAGGGGACCGTGGGCTCGAGCAGTACTTC

d_call: NA
clone_size: NA
j_call: TRBJ1-2
v_call: TRBV6-1
cdr3_aa: CASSSTANYGYTF
cdr3_nt: TGTGCCAGCAGTTCGACAGCTAACTATGGCTACACCTTC

d_call: TRBD1
clone_size: few
j_call: TRBJ1-2
v_call: TRBV28
cdr3_aa: CASSRDRVTGYTF
cdr3_nt: TGTGCCAGCAGTAGGGACAGGGTGACGGGCTACACCTTC

d_call: TRBD2
clone_size: NA
j_call: TRBJ2-7
v_call: TRBV28
cdr3_aa: CASTGREGRRDEQYF
cdr3_nt: TGTGCCAGCACTGGGCGGGAGGGTCGTAGAGACGAGCAGTACTTC

d_call: NA
clone_size: few
j_call: TRBJ2-7
v_call: TRBV12-3/TRBV12-4
cdr3_aa: CASSSASRLEQYF
cdr3_nt: TGTGCCAGCAGTTCCGCTTCTCGGCTCGAGCAGTACTTC

d_call: NA
clone_size: NA
j_call: TRBJ2-7
v_call: TRBV7-9
cdr3_aa: CASSLAIRTYF
cdr3_nt: TGTGCCAGCAGCCTAGCAATCCGGACGTACTTC

d_call: NA
clone_size: few
j_call: TRBJ2-3
v_call: TRBV7-9
cdr3_aa: CASSSPQDGTDTQYF
cdr3_nt: TGTGCCAGCAGCTCACCGCAGGACGGCACAGATACGCAGTATTTT

d_call: TRBD1
clone_size: NA
j_call: TRBJ2-7
v_call: TRBV12-3/TRBV12-4
cdr3_aa: CASSTEGAWYEQYF
cdr3_nt: TGTGCCAGCAGTACAGAGGGGGCATGGTACGAGCAGTACTTC

d_call: TRBD2
clone_size: NA
j_call: TRBJ2-7
v_call: TRBV6-2/TRBV6-3
cdr3_aa: CASSSPGLAGDYEQYF
cdr3_nt: TGTGCCAGCAGTTCCCCAGGCCTAGCGGGAGACTACGAGCAGTACTTC

d_call: TRBD1
clone_size: NA
j_call: TRBJ1-2
v_call: TRBV9
cdr3_aa: CASSTTGTGVYGYTF
cdr3_nt: TGTGCCAGCAGCACTACCGGGACAGGGGTCTATGGCTACACCTTC

d_call: NA
clone_size: few
j_call: TRBJ1-4
v_call: TRBV7-8
cdr3_aa: CASSRGLGELFF
cdr3_nt: TGTGCCAGCAGCCGGGGATTGGGTGAACTGTTTTTT

d_call: NA
clone_size: NA
j_call: TRBJ1-5
v_call: TRBV28
cdr3_aa: CASSLDQSNQPQHF
cdr3_nt: TGTGCCAGCAGTTTGGATCAGAGCAATCAGCCCCAGCATTTT

d_call: NA
clone_size: few
j_call: TRBJ1-2
v_call: TRBV12-3/TRBV12-4
cdr3_aa: CASSFGQIYGYTF
cdr3_nt: TGTGCCAGCAGTTTCGGGCAGATCTATGGCTACACCTTC

d_call: TRBD1
clone_size: NA
j_call: TRBJ1-2
v_call: TRBV6-1
cdr3_aa: CASSEGQGDGYTF
cdr3_nt: TGTGCCAGCAGTGAGGGACAGGGAGATGGCTACACCTTC

d_call: NA
clone_size: NA
j_call: TRBJ2-3
v_call: TRBV2
cdr3_aa: CASRQETRGTDTQYF
cdr3_nt: TGTGCCAGCAGGCAGGAGACCAGGGGTACAGATACGCAGTATTTT

d_call: NA
clone_size: few
j_call: TRBJ2-7
v_call: TRBV4-2
cdr3_aa: CASSQEGKHRAYEQYF
cdr3_nt: TGTGCCAGCAGCCAAGAGGGTAAGCACAGGGCCTACGAGCAGTACTTC

d_call: NA
clone_size: few
j_call: TRBJ1-2
v_call: TRBV7-3
cdr3_aa: CASSLHGGNLYGYTF
cdr3_nt: TGTGCCAGCAGCCTCCATGGCGGCAATCTCTATGGCTACACCTTC

d_call: TRBD2
clone_size: NA
j_call: TRBJ2-7
v_call: TRBV11-3
cdr3_aa: CASHKAGENSYEQYF
cdr3_nt: TGTGCCAGTCATAAAGCGGGGGAAAACTCCTACGAGCAGTACTTC

d_call: NA
clone_size: many
j_call: TRBJ2-5
v_call: TRBV6-5
cdr3_aa: CASSFLGGETQYF
cdr3_nt: TGTGCCAGCAGCTTCCTAGGGGGGGAGACCCAGTACTTC

d_call: TRBD2
clone_size: few
j_call: TRBJ2-5
v_call: TRBV20-1
cdr3_aa: CSASGAGTNQETQYF
cdr3_nt: TGCAGTGCTAGTGGGGCCGGGACTAACCAAGAGACCCAGTACTTC

d_call: NA
clone_size: few
j_call: TRBJ1-6
v_call: TRBV11-2
cdr3_aa: CASSFAGDSPLHF
cdr3_nt: TGTGCCAGCAGCTTCGCAGGAGATTCACCCCTCCACTTT

d_call: NA
clone_size: few
j_call: TRBJ2-1
v_call: TRBV29-1
cdr3_aa: CSVPGSGSYNEQFF
cdr3_nt: TGCAGCGTGCCGGGGTCGGGCTCCTACAATGAGCAGTTCTTC

d_call: TRBD1
clone_size: few
j_call: TRBJ1-2
v_call: TRBV7-2
cdr3_aa: CASSVRTGTNYGYTF
cdr3_nt: TGTGCCAGCAGTGTCCGGACAGGAACTAACTATGGCTACACCTTC

d_call: NA
clone_size: NA
j_call: TRBJ1-6
v_call: TRBV4-3
cdr3_aa: CASSQGPRDSVFPLHF
cdr3_nt: TGCGCCAGCAGCCAAGGTCCGAGGGACTCCGTCTTCCCCCTCCACTTT

d_call: TRBD1
clone_size: NA
j_call: TRBJ2-7
v_call: TRBV15
cdr3_aa: CATSKDRGPTEQYF
cdr3_nt: TGTGCCACCAGCAAAGACAGGGGGCCCACCGAGCAGTACTTC

d_call: NA
clone_size: NA
j_call: TRBJ2-5
v_call: TRBV28
cdr3_aa: CASSSLYETQYF
cdr3_nt: TGTGCCAGCAGTTCACTATACGAGACCCAGTACTTC

d_call: NA
clone_size: NA
j_call: TRBJ2-2
v_call: TRBV6-5
cdr3_aa: CASSYWGGGRDAGELFF
cdr3_nt: TGTGCCAGCAGTTATTGGGGTGGGGGAAGGGACGCCGGGGAGCTGTTTTTT